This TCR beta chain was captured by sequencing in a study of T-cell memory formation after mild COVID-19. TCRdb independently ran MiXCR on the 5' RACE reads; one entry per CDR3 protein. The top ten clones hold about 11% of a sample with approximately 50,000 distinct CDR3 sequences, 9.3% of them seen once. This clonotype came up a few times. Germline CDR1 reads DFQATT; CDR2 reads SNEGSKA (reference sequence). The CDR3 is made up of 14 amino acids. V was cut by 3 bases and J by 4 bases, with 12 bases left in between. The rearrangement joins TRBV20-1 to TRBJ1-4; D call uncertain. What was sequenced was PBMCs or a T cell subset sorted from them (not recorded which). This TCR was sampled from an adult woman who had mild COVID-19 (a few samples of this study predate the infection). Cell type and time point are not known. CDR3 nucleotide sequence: TGCAGTGCTAGTTTCGGGCAGCTTAATGAAAAACTGTTTTTT. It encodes CSASFGQLNEKLFF.